This T cell receptor (beta chain) was retrieved from a study of blood T cell repertoires in COVID-19 (dated by TCRdb to about 2020). For the study in its entirety: The collaborator samples originated in the United States, Italy and Spain and spanned the acute and convalescent phases of COVID-19. The samples were drawn from the first 160 participants of the ongoing ImmuneRACE study and from under 1,500 subjects provided by 6 global collaborators. Sample metadata almost always included a de-identified subject ID, COVID-19 status, age in years and sex. A freely available public database, intended as a resource for researchers studying the immune response to SARS-CoV-2, is where the repertoires were released. The material from the prospective study consisted of cDNA or gDNA derived from T cells, B-cell-depleted T cells, or PBMCs. The dataset comprised deeply sampled blood TCRbeta repertoires from subjects exposed to, actively infected with, or recovered from COVID-19. Where available, HLA class I and class II types were taken from metadata supplied by the sample provider and were not determined by assay-based typing. The investigation overall reported the following: The amount of clinical and demographic metadata varied by source and participant and was provided uncurated.

Inclusive of the bounding cysteine and phenylalanine, the CDR3 is 14 residues long. Only the CDR3 region is kept as DNA, spanning 42 bases read in frame from base 1. Looking up the germline V gene yields CDR1 SGHTA and CDR2 FQGNSA. V is cut by 1 base and J by 3 bases, and the space between the germline ends is 9 bases. The immunoSEQ Assay, a bias-controlled multiplex PCR, was used to amplify TCRbeta CDR3 regions from genomic DNA. The published analysis was carried out like this. Nucleated cell counts per sample were estimated from amplification of reference gene primers within the assay. To quantify the absolute abundance of each unique TCRbeta CDR3 rearrangement, sequence reads were collapsed and filtered. For each sample, productive Simpson clonality was calculated as the square root of Simpson's diversity index across productive rearrangements. In TCRdb, the immuneACCESS table is reduced to in-frame sequences with V and J assigned. These tables do not hold every clone; where another copy was compared, an unresolved V gene accounts for under half, and the others remain unexplained. V and J calls and clone size are given by that table; D and trimming were obtained from the DNA. Here the sample has approximately 74,000 clones; about four fifths occur a single time. The top ten clones comprise 4.8% of the sample.

About this clone itself: Its antigen is still unknown. Within one base of it there is no much larger clone, and no base qualities were kept.

Whole blood was collected in K2EDTA tubes by collaborating institutions according to the institutions' own protocols. For TCRbeta analysis, collaborators shipped samples in one of three forms: frozen whole blood, isolated PBMCs, or DNA extracted from either of those sample types. The sequence was collected from an elderly woman with active or convalescent COVID-19. This sequence uses TRBV7-2 and TRBJ1-2; no D gene can be assigned with confidence. The sample taken for sequencing was peripheral blood. This receptor carries the CDR3 CASSLVDGDYGYTF. The DNA reads TGTGCCAGCAGCTTAGTAGACGGAGACTATGGCTACACCTTC.